This TCR beta chain was recorded in a study of cytomegalovirus exposure and HLA in healthy donors. CDR3 size: 14 residues. The germline CDR1 and CDR2 sequences are SGHTA and FQGNSA. The junction had 9 bases not matched to a gene; V was cut back by 5 bases and J by 6 bases. Study-wide results and caveats: Serostatus for CMV was the only available immune exposure information.

Primers for the PCR totalled 60 Vbeta and 13 Jbeta. Sequenced by immunoSEQ multiplex PCR; TCRdb stores in-frame clones only, minus some. The sample includes under 200,000 clones, approximately 80% seen only once; the top ten take approximately 2.1%. Concerning this clone: The antigen is not known.

This chain joins TRBV7-2 and TRBJ2-7; 8 positions agree with TRBD1. The sequence was obtained from a woman between 50 and 59 years old in good health and CMV-seronegative. The sequencing sample was made of PBMCs. This CDR3 reads CASSPRTGLGEQYF. CDR3 nucleotides: TGTGCCAGCAGCCCCCGGACAGGGCTGGGCGAGCAGTACTTC. The whole variable domain, remainder taken from reference TRBV7-2 and TRBJ2-7, is GAGVSQSPSNKVTEKGKDVELRCDPISGHTALYWYRQSLGQGLEFLIYFQGNSAPDKSGLPSDRFSAERTGGSVSTLTIQRTQQEDSAVYLCASSPRTGLGEQYFGPGTRLTVT.